This TCR beta chain was identified during a study of glioma-infiltrating T cells. As for the study in general: Blood libraries targeted roughly 4.5- to 10-fold coverage of about 900,000 T cells.

Findings and limits, study-wide: Tissue-blood divergence was below expectation in non-neoplastic patients, above in gliomas.

Using RNA template, CDR3s of TCR alpha and beta were amplified with iRepertoire arm-PCR. One-step reverse transcription and amplification started from approximately 100-400 ng of tissue mRNA or PBMC total RNA. One entry per CDR3 protein results from TCRdb running MiXCR on the multiplex PCR reads. The sample holds about 410,000 distinct CDR3 sequences; approximately 42% are singletons and the top ten take around 12%. Germline loops: CDR1 LNHNV, CDR2 YYDKDF (reference sequence). The length of the CDR3 is 18 residues. After removal of 0 bases from V and 2 bases from J, the junction contained 5 bases not matched to a gene. On this clonotype itself: Its antigen is still unknown.

Source material: glioma tissue, nonneoplastic brain tissue, or PBMCs (not recorded which). This receptor was taken from a human donor with low-grade glioma or glioblastoma, undergoing nonglioma brain surgery, or in good health (not recorded which). J is TRBJ2-3 and V is TRBV15, with 13 bases lining up with TRBD2. For the CDR3, the DNA is TGTGCCACCAGCAGAGATGGGACTAGCGGGGCTGACACAGATACGCAGTATTTT. Its protein is CATSRDGTSGADTDTQYF.